The clone carrying this TCR beta chain was detected a few times. The V gene lost 1 base and the J gene lost 0 bases, with 8 bases spanning the gap. This CDR3 spans 15 amino acids. The germline CDR1 and CDR2 sequences are SGHDT and YYEEEE. The data derive from a study of molecular identifiers for immune sequencing clone quantification. Overall study context: Replicate experiments divided RNA from around 20,000 or 100,000 naive CD8 cells into five parts and sequenced four.

TCRdb passed the PCR reads through MiXCR, listing each CDR3 protein once. In the table there are some 89,000 distinct CDR3 sequences, roughly 26% of which are singletons. The chain links TRBV5-6 to TRBJ2-1; D may be TRBD2 (5 bases). The receptor's source is a human donor in good health. Some libraries in this study had Jurkat cell RNA spiked in. Specimen: naive CD8+ T cells from blood, with Jurkat cell RNA spiked in. Documented subset: FACS-sorted CD8+CD4-CCR7+CD45RA+ naive T cells. The CDR3 nucleotides read TGTGCCAGCAGCTTGTGGGAGTCCTCCTACAATGAGCAGTTCTTC. This codes for CASSLWESSYNEQFF. Full variable domain (remainder filled in from reference TRBV5-6 and TRBJ2-1): DAGVTQSPTHLIKTRGQQVTLRCSPKSGHDTVSWYQQALGQGPQFIFQYYEEEERQRGNFPDRFSGHQFPNYSSELNVNALLLGDSALYLCASSLWESSYNEQFFGPGTRLTVL.